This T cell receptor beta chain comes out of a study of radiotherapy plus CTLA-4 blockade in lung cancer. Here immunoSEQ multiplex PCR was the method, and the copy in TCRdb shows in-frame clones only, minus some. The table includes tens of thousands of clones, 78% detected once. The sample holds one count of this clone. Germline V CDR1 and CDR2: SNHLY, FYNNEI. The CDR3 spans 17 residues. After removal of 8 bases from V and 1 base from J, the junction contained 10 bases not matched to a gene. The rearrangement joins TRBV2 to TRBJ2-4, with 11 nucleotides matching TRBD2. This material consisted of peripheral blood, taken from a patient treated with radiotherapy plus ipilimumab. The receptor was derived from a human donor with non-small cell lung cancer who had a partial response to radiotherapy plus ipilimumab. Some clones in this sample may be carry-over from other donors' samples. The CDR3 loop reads CASRTSGRASAKNIQYF. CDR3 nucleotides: TGTGCCAGCCGAACTAGCGGGAGAGCCTCCGCCAAAAACATTCAGTACTTC.